At least ten counts were recorded for the clone carrying this TCR beta chain. TCRdb ran MiXCR on the multiplex PCR reads and lists one entry per CDR3 protein. The sample records 66,000 or so distinct CDR3 sequences, approximately 40% being singletons. The data belong to a study of breast tumors, draining lymph nodes, adjacent tissues. Germline V gene lookup returns CDR1 SGHTA and CDR2 FQGNSA. Deletions cut 1 base from V and 3 bases from J, with 10 bases between. The CDR3 contains 14 residues. The specimen was breast tumor tissue. This sequence was found in a female donor with breast cancer. Some clones in this sample may be carry-over from other donors' samples. The chain couples TRBV7-2 to TRBJ2-7, with D unresolved. This chain's CDR3 is CASSLVAAFYEQYF. CDR3 nucleotide sequence: TGTGCCAGCAGCTTAGTGGCAGCCTTCTACGAGCAGTACTTC.